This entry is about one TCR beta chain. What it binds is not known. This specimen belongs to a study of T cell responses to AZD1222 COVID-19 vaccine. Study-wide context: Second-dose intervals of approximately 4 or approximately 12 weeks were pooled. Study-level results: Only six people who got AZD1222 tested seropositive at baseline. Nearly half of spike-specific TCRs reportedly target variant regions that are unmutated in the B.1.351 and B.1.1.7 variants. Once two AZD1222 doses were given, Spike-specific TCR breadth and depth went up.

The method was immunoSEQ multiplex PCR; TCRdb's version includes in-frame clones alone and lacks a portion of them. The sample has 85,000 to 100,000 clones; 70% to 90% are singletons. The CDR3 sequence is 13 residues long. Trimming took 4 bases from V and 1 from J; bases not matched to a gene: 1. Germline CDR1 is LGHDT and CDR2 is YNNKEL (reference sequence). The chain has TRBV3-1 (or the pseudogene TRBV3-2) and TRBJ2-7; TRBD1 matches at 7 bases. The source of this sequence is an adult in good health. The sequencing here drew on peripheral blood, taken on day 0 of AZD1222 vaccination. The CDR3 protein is CASSLRGSYEQYF. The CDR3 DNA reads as TGTGCCAGCAGCCTCAGGGGGTCCTACGAGCAGTACTTC.